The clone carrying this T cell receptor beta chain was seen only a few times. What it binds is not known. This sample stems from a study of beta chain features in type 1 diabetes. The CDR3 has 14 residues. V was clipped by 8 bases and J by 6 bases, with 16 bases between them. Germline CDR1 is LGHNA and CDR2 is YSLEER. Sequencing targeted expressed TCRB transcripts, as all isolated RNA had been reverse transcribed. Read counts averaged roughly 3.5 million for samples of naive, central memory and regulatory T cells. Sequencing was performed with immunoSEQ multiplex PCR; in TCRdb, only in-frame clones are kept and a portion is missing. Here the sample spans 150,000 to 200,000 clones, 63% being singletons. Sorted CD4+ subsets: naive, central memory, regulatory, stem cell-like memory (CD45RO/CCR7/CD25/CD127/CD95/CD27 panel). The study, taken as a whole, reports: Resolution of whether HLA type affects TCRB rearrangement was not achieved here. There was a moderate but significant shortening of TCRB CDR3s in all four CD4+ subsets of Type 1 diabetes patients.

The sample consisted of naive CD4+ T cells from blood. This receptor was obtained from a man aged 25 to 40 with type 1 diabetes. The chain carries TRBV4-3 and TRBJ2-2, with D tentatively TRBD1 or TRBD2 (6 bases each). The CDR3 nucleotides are TGCGCCAGCTCCCGGCAGGGGACTGCCGGGGAGCTGTTTTTT. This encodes CASSRQGTAGELFF.